This T cell receptor beta chain was profiled in a study of identical twins. J lost 0 bases, V lost 5 bases, and 8 bases had no gene match. The germline V gene encodes CDR1 SGHAT and CDR2 FQNNGV. The CDR3 has 17 residues. A universal primer site was added by template switching, and unique molecular identifiers were carried by the cDNA. TCRdb recomputed calls from the 5' RACE reads with MiXCR, one row per CDR3 protein. Of around 340,000 distinct CDR3 sequences listed, 7% to 9.5% are singletons. This clonotype has at least ten counts. Its antigen remains unknown. General study results and limits: Abundant beta clonotypes from cord blood bore fewer insertions; memory repertoires lacked this pattern. Models predicted too little out-of-frame TCR alpha sharing in monozygotic twins.

The specimen sequenced was naive T cells sorted from blood. V and J are TRBV11-2 and TRBJ2-3; TRBD2 aligns across 10 bases. The TCR comes from a woman in her fifties or sixties in good health. CDR3 sequence: CASSPRTSGTSTDTQYF. The CDR3 DNA is TGTGCCAGCAGCCCCCGGACTAGCGGAACTAGCACAGATACGCAGTATTTT. Full variable domain (missing parts from reference TRBV11-2 and TRBJ2-3): EAGVAQSPRYKIIEKRQSVAFWCNPISGHATLYWYQQILGQGPKLLIQFQNNGVVDDSQLPKDRFSAERLKGVDSTLKIQPAKLEDSAVYLCASSPRTSGTSTDTQYFGPGTRLTVL.